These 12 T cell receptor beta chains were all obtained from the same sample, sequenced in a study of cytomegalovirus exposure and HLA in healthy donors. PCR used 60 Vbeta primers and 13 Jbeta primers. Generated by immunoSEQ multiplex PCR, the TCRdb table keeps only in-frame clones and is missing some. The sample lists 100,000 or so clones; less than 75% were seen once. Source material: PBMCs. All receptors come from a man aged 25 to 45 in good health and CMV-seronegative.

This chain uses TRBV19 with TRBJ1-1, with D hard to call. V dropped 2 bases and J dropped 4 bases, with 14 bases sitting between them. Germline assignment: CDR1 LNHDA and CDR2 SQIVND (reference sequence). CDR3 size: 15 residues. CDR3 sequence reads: CASSITGLRSTEAFF. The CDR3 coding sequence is TGTGCCAGTAGTATAACGGGATTACGCAGCACTGAAGCTTTCTTT. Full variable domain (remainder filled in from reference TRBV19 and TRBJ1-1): DGGITQSPKYLFRKEGQNVTLSCEQNLNHDAMYWYRQDPGQGLRLIYYSQIVNDFQKGDIAEGYSVSREKKESFPLTVTSAQKNPTAFYLCASSITGLRSTEAFFGQGTRLTVV.

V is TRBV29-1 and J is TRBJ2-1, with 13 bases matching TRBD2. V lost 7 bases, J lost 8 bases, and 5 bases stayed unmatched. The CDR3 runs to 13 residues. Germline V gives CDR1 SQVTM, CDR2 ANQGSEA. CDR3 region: CSAGLAGADEQFF. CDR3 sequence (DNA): TGCAGCGCCGGACTAGCGGGAGCTGATGAGCAGTTCTTC.

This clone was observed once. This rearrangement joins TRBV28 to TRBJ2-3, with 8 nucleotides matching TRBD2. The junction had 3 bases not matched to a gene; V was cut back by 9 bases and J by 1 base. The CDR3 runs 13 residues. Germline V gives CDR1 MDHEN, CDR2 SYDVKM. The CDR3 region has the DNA TGTGCCAGTATAGCGGGGCGCACAGATACGCAGTATTTT. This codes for CASIAGRTDTQYF. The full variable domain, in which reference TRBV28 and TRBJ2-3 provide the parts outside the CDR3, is DVKVTQSSRYLVKRTGEKVFLECVQDMDHENMFWYRQDPGLGLRLIYFSYDVKMKEKGDIPEGYSVSREKKERFSLILESASTNQTSMYLCASIAGRTDTQYFGPGTRLTVL.

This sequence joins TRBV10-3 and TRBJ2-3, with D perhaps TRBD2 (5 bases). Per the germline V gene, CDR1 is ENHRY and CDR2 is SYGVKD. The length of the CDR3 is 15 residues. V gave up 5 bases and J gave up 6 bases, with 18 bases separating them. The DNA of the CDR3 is TGTGCCATCAGTCCGGCCTCACAGCCGGGGGATACGCAGTATTTT. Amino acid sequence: CAISPASQPGDTQYF.

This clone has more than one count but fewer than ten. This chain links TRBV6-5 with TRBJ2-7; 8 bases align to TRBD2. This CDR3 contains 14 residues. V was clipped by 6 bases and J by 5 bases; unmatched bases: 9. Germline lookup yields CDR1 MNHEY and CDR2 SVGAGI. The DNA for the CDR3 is TGTGCCAGCAGCCCCGGGGGGGGCTTCCACGAGCAGTACTTC. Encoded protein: CASSPGGGFHEQYF.

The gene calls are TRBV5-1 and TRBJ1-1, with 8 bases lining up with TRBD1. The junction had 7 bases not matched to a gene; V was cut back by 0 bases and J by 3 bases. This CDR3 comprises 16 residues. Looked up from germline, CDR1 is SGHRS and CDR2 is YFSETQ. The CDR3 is CASSLVRQGADTEAFF. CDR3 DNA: TGCGCCAGCAGCTTGGTTCGTCAGGGGGCGGACACTGAAGCTTTCTTT.

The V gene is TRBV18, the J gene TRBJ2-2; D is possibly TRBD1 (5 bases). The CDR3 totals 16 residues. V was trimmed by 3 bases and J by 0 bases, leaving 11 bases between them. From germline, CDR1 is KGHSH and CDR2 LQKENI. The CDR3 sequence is CASSPGQTTNTGELFF. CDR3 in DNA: TGTGCCAGCTCACCTGGACAAACTACGAACACCGGGGAGCTGTTTTTT.

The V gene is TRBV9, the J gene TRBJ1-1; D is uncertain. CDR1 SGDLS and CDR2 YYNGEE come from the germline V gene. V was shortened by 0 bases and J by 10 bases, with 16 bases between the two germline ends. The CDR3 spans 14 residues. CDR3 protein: CASSVGSSGCSAFF. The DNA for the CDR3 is TGTGCCAGCAGCGTAGGATCCTCGGGATGCTCAGCTTTCTTT.

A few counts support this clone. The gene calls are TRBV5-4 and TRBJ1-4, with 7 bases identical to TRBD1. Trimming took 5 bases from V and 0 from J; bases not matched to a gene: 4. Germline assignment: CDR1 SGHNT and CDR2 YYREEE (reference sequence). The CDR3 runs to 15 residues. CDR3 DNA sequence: TGTGCCAGCAGTCTAACAGGGGCAACTAATGAAAAACTGTTTTTT. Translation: CASSLTGATNEKLFF.

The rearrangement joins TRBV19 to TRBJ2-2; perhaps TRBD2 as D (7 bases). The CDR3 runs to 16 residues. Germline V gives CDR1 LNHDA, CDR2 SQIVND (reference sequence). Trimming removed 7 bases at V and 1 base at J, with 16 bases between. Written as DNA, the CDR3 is TGTGCCAGTAAGGCGGGGGCTACAGTGAACACCGGGGAGCTGTTTTTT. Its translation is CASKAGATVNTGELFF.

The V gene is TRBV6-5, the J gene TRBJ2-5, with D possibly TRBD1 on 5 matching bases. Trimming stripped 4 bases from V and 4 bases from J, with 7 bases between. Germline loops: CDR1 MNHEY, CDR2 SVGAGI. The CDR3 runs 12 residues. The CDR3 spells CASSSQGETQYF. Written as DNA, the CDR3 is TGTGCCAGCAGTTCCCAGGGAGAGACCCAGTACTTC.

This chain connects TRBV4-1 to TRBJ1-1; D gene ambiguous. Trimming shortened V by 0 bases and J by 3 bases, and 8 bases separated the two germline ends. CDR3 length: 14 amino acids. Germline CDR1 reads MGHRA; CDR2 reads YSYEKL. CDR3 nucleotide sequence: TGCGCCAGCAGCCAAGATGTAGAGGACACTGAAGCTTTCTTT. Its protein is CASSQDVEDTEAFF.